This TCR beta chain derives from a study of T cells in Graves' hyperthyroidism and ophthalmopathy. V was clipped by 4 bases and J by 6 bases, with 16 bases between them. Germline assignment: CDR1 MNHNS and CDR2 SASEGT. The CDR3 is 15 residues long. Amplification yielded TCR beta CDR3 regions, with RNA transcripts as the source. HTBI primers were the set used in a first-round RT-PCR of the TCR CDR3. TCRdb itself ran the multiplex PCR reads through MiXCR, one entry per CDR3 protein. The sample shows roughly 380,000 distinct CDR3 sequences, about 13% of them seen only once. The rearrangement links TRBV6-1 to TRBJ2-1; tentatively, D is TRBD2 (6 bases). This clonotype was sampled from a man aged 25-45 years with Graves' hyperthyroidism that later progressed to Graves' ophthalmopathy. Input material: blood. The DNA of the CDR3 is TGTGCCAGCAGTGGTCAACGGGGGAGAATCAATGAGCAGTTCTTC. Protein sequence: CASSGQRGRINEQFF.